A single sample gave rise to the 32 T cell receptor beta chains below, sequenced in a study of blood T cell repertoires in COVID-19. Libraries were prepared by immunoSEQ multiplex PCR; TCRdb keeps only in-frame clonotypes and omits some of them. The sample consists of some 180,000 clones, 76% of them appearing once. Input material: peripheral blood. The receptors stem from a woman in her forties or fifties with active or convalescent COVID-19.

This clone appeared many times. The chain couples TRBV6-2 or TRBV6-3 to TRBJ2-3, with 9 bases identical to TRBD2. This CDR3 is built from 16 residues. The germline V gene encodes CDR1 MNHEY and CDR2 SVGEGT. Germline trimming cut 4 bases from V and 0 bases from J; bases unmatched to any gene: 5. CDR3 in DNA: TGTGCCAGCAGTTCAATAGCGGGAGCGAGCACAGATACGCAGTATTTT. Its protein is CASSSIAGASTDTQYF.

This rearrangement joins TRBV7-2 to TRBJ1-2; TRBD1 might be the D (6 bases). V was pared by 4 bases and J by 4 bases, with 16 bases between. This CDR3 has 15 residues. Germline V gene lookup returns CDR1 SGHTA and CDR2 FQGNSA. The CDR3 spells CASSWGQSPLYGYTF. The CDR3 nucleotides are TGTGCCAGCAGCTGGGGGCAATCCCCACTCTATGGCTACACCTTC.

This clone was recorded only once. The chain joins TRBV4-3 to TRBJ2-1, with 9 bases fitting TRBD2. This CDR3 region has 19 residues. V shed 0 bases, J shed 4 bases, and the junction held 13 bases outside the gene matches. Looked up from germline, CDR1 is LGHNA and CDR2 is YSLEER. Here the CDR3 reads CASSQDMVSGSPLYNEQFF. CDR3 coding DNA: TGCGCCAGCAGCCAAGATATGGTTAGCGGGAGCCCCCTTTACAATGAGCAGTTCTTC.

Concerning this clone itself: This CDR3 is also generated by other DNA sequences in the sample. This chain's CDR3 is CASRKTGDNSPLHF. The CDR3 DNA is TGTGCCAGCAGAAAGACAGGGGATAATTCACCCCTCCACTTT. The genes are TRBV27 and TRBJ1-6; 8 bases are shared with TRBD1. This CDR3 spans 14 amino acids. The germline V gene has CDR1 MNHEY and CDR2 SMNVEV (reference sequence). V was clipped by 6 bases and J by 5 bases; unmatched bases: 3.

The V gene is TRBV1, the J gene TRBJ1-2; the table's D call, TRBD1, was not checked against the DNA. TRBV1 is a known pseudogene. This CDR3 spans 14 amino acids. CDR3 sequence (DNA): TGCACCAGCAGCCAAGAGGGCAGCTACTATGGCTACACCTTC. Translating gives CTSSQEGSYYGYTF.

There are a few counts of this clone. This rearrangement joins TRBV11-2 to TRBJ1-2; 7 bases are shared with TRBD1. The CDR3 length is 12 residues. J gave up 7 bases and V 5 bases, and 4 bases lay outside the gene matches. Germline V gene sequence: CDR1 SGHAT, CDR2 FQNNGV. CDR3: CASSTDRVGYTF. The CDR3 DNA is TGTGCCAGCAGCACAGACAGGGTTGGCTACACCTTC. Looking up the rest from reference TRBV11-2 and TRBJ1-2 gives the full variable domain: EAGVAQSPRYKIIEKRQSVAFWCNPISGHATLYWYQQILGQGPKLLIQFQNNGVVDDSQLPKDRFSAERLKGVDSTLKIQPAKLEDSAVYLCASSTDRVGYTFGSGTRLTVV.

This chain joins TRBV5-1 and TRBJ1-6, with a tentative D call TRBD1 (5 bases). This CDR3 is built from 13 residues. V shed 8 bases and J shed 7 bases, with 13 bases lying between them. From germline, CDR1 is SGHRS and CDR2 YFSETQ. CDR3 loop: CASQRGRNSPLHF. CDR3 nucleotide sequence: TGCGCCAGTCAAAGGGGCCGGAATTCACCCCTCCACTTT.

This chain joins TRBV29-1 and TRBJ1-1; a possible D gene is TRBD1 (5 bases). The CDR3 sequence is 13 residues long. V was trimmed by 4 bases and J by 3 bases, leaving 12 bases between them. Germline V gene sequence: CDR1 SQVTM, CDR2 ANQGSEA. The CDR3 sequence is CSVVRPTDTEAFF. CDR3 nucleotide sequence: TGCAGCGTTGTTAGACCGACAGACACTGAAGCTTTCTTT.

The CDR3 nucleotides are TGTGCCAGCAGCTCAAAGACAGGGGGACCCTACGAGCAGTACTTC. Amino acids: CASSSKTGGPYEQYF. This chain connects TRBV7-2 to TRBJ2-7; 9 bases agree with TRBD1. The ends lost 4 bases at V and 2 bases at J; junction bases unmatched: 6. Germline CDR1 SGHTA, CDR2 FQGNSA. This CDR3 is 15 amino acids long.

This chain links TRBV18 with TRBJ1-3; a possible D gene is TRBD1 (5 bases). The CDR3 sequence is 16 residues long. CDR1 and CDR2 (germline): KGHSH, LQKENI. Trimming took 5 bases from V and 0 from J, leaving 14 bases between them. The CDR3 region is CASSSRTPFSGNTIYF. CDR3 DNA sequence: TGTGCCAGCTCATCCCGGACACCTTTCTCTGGAAACACCATATATTTT.

The CDR3: CASSLEDRIFYELYF. CDR3 DNA: TGTGCCAGCAGCCTCGAAGACAGAATATTCTACGAGCTTTACTTC. The rearrangement uses TRBV5-5 and TRBJ2-7; weak D call: TRBD1 (5 bases). Looked up from germline, CDR1 is SGHKS and CDR2 is YYEKEE (reference sequence). The CDR3 contains 15 residues. V lost 4 bases, J lost 13 bases, and 27 bases lay in between.

This chain connects TRBV7-2 to TRBJ2-7, with D possibly matching TRBD1 (5 bases). The CDR3 spans 15 residues. The V end lost 0 bases, the J end lost 2 bases, and 11 bases lay between the germline ends. Per the germline V gene, CDR1 is SGHTA and CDR2 is FQGNSA. CDR3 protein: CASSLALTGTYEQYF. The CDR3 nucleotides read TGTGCCAGCAGCTTAGCGCTTACAGGCACCTACGAGCAGTACTTC. The whole variable domain, filled in from reference TRBV7-2 and TRBJ2-7, reads GAGVSQSPSNKVTEKGKDVELRCDPISGHTALYWYRQSLGQGLEFLIYFQGNSAPDKSGLPSDRFSAERTGGSVSTLTIQRTQQEDSAVYLCASSLALTGTYEQYFGPGTRLTVT.

The chain combines TRBV5-4 with TRBJ2-3; TRBD2 aligns across 12 bases. V was pared by 5 bases and J by 0 bases, with 13 bases of the junction left unmatched. The CDR3 spans 19 residues. Germline CDR1 and CDR2: SGHNT and YYREEE (reference sequence). The CDR3 nucleotides read TGTGCCAGCAGTCTAAAGGGGCTAGCGGGAGGGTCTAGCACAGATACGCAGTATTTT. It is translated as CASSLKGLAGGSSTDTQYF.

V is TRBV6-2 or TRBV6-3 and J is TRBJ1-2, with TRBD1 matching over 9 bases. V was pared by 6 bases and J by 5 bases, with 13 bases of the junction left unmatched. The CDR3 totals 16 residues. Per the germline V gene, CDR1 is MNHEY and CDR2 is SVGEGT. CDR3 loop: CASSKPPGTGRYGYTF. The DNA of the CDR3 is TGTGCCAGCAGCAAGCCTCCCGGGACAGGGCGTTATGGCTACACCTTC.

V is TRBV12-3 or TRBV12-4 and J is TRBJ1-4, with D possibly being TRBD1 (5 bases). The tail of the sequence fits TRBJ2-2 better, so the J call may be wrong. The CDR3 extends over 13 amino acids. CDR3 in amino acids: CASTPERGGELFF. The CDR3 region has the DNA TGTGCCAGCACCCCCGAAAGGGGAGGGGAGCTGTTTTTT.

The V call is TRBV2, the J call TRBJ2-7, with 7 bases identical to TRBD1. Trimming took 4 bases from V and 5 from J; bases not matched to a gene: 5. CDR1 is SNHLY and CDR2 is FYNNEI in the germline V gene. CDR3 length equals 13 residues. CDR3 bases: TGTGCCAGCAGTGGGGACAGATTCGACGAGCAGTACTTC. Encoded protein: CASSGDRFDEQYF.

The chain employs TRBV4-3 and TRBJ1-5; 8 bases map to TRBD1. This CDR3 contains 14 residues. Germline V gene lookup returns CDR1 LGHNA and CDR2 YSLEER. Losses at the gene ends were 3 bases for V and 3 bases for J; bases not matched to a gene: 1. The CDR3, as DNA: TGCGCCAGCAGCCAGGGACAGGCCAATCAGCCCCAGCATTTT. Its protein is CASSQGQANQPQHF.

V usage is TRBV6-4 and J usage is TRBJ1-1; D not certain. Trimming stripped 5 bases from V and 1 base from J, with 14 bases between. Germline V gene lookup returns CDR1 MRHNA and CDR2 SNTAGT. The CDR3 has 15 amino acids. The CDR3 is CASSRLYGGNTEAFF. In nucleotides, the CDR3 is TGTGCCAGCAGTCGCCTCTATGGAGGGAACACTGAAGCTTTCTTT.

This chain links TRBV5-8 with TRBJ1-6; D might be TRBD1 (5 bases). The germline V gene has CDR1 SGHTS and CDR2 YDEGEE. The CDR3 spans 16 residues. The V and J ends lost 4 bases and 5 bases respectively, with 16 bases between them. The CDR3 nucleotides read TGTGCCAGCAGCCGGGGGGGGACGGTGAATAATTCACCCCTCCACTTT. Protein sequence: CASSRGGTVNNSPLHF.

The rearrangement joins TRBV5-1 to TRBJ2-3; 11 bases are a match to TRBD1. The germline gives CDR1 SGHRS, CDR2 YFSETQ. The CDR3 consists of 15 residues. V shed 4 bases and J 4 bases; nucleotides not matched to a gene: 5. This chain's CDR3 is CASSPRTGGADTQYF. In nucleotides, the CDR3 is TGCGCCAGCAGCCCGCGGACAGGGGGCGCAGATACGCAGTATTTT.

V is TRBV7-2 and J is TRBJ2-5; 7 nucleotides align to TRBD2. V lost 5 bases and J lost 2; bases outside the gene matches: 14. CDR1 and CDR2 (germline): SGHTA, FQGNSA. This CDR3 is built from 17 residues. The CDR3 here is CASSPGGSQRGQETQYF. CDR3 DNA: TGTGCCAGCAGCCCCGGGGGGTCTCAGCGGGGTCAAGAGACCCAGTACTTC. The whole variable domain, filled in from reference TRBV7-2 and TRBJ2-5, reads GAGVSQSPSNKVTEKGKDVELRCDPISGHTALYWYRQSLGQGLEFLIYFQGNSAPDKSGLPSDRFSAERTGGSVSTLTIQRTQQEDSAVYLCASSPGGSQRGQETQYFGPGTRLLVL.

The chain joins TRBV6-5 to TRBJ2-5; TRBD1 matches 7 bases. The CDR3 loop spans 13 amino acids. CDR1 MNHEY and CDR2 SVGAGI come from the germline V gene. V was pared by 5 bases and J by 4 bases, with 4 bases of the junction left unmatched. The CDR3 DNA reads TGTGCCAGCAGTCATTACAGGGGAGAGACCCAGTACTTC. Amino acid sequence: CASSHYRGETQYF.

This clone has just one count. The chain employs TRBV7-3 and TRBJ2-1, with 11 bases aligning to TRBD2. Germline-derived CDR1 and CDR2 are SGHTA and FQGTGA. There are 16 residues in the CDR3. V shed 4 bases, J shed 6 bases, and the junction held 8 bases outside the gene matches. This CDR3 is CASSSPPSGGSNEQFF. DNA for the CDR3: TGTGCCAGCAGCTCGCCGCCTAGCGGGGGGAGCAATGAGCAGTTCTTC.

In its sample, this clone was seen a few times. The chain joins TRBV11-1 to TRBJ2-1; 13 bases are a match to TRBD2. Germline V gene lookup returns CDR1 SGHAT and CDR2 FQDESV (reference sequence). This CDR3 comprises 16 residues. The V gene end was trimmed by 1 base and the J gene end by 4 bases; junction bases not matched to a gene: 1. The DNA of the CDR3 is TGTGCCAGCAGCTTAGGGGGACTAGCGGGATACAATGAGCAGTTCTTC. It is translated as CASSLGGLAGYNEQFF.

J is TRBJ2-6 and V is TRBV7-9; weak D call: TRBD1 (6 bases). Per germline, CDR1 SEHNR and CDR2 FQNEAQ (reference sequence). Trimming pared 5 bases from V and 0 bases from J, leaving 14 bases between. This CDR3 region has 17 residues. This CDR3 reads CASSVKGQPSGANVLTF. CDR3 DNA: TGTGCCAGCAGCGTGAAAGGACAGCCCTCTGGGGCCAACGTCCTGACTTTC.

The chain joins TRBV6-4 to TRBJ2-5, with 10 bases matching TRBD2. CDR1 is MRHNA and CDR2 is SNTAGT in the germline V gene. The CDR3 sequence is 15 residues long. V gave up 2 bases and J gave up 5 bases; unmatched junction bases: 5. CDR3 sequence reads: CASSDASGRGETQYF. CDR3 DNA: TGTGCCAGCAGTGACGCTAGCGGGAGAGGGGAGACCCAGTACTTC.

The sample holds a few counts of this clone. CDR3 sequence: CASSARTGGDYGYTF. The CDR3 DNA reads TGTGCCAGCAGCGCCCGAACAGGGGGCGACTATGGCTACACCTTC. The chain has TRBV6-5 and TRBJ1-2; TRBD1 matches 9 bases. CDR1 is MNHEY, CDR2 SVGAGI, per germline. V shed 6 bases, J shed 3 bases, and the junction held 8 bases outside the gene matches. The CDR3 contains 15 residues.

The chain couples TRBV6-5 to TRBJ2-1; D call uncertain. Germline CDR1 reads MNHEY; CDR2 reads SVGAGI. V gave up 6 bases and J gave up 12 bases, with 12 bases separating them. This CDR3 spans 11 amino acids. In DNA form, the CDR3 reads TGTGCCAGCAGGGCAAGGAGCAGGCAGTTCTTC. Residues: CASRARSRQFF.

This clone was seen once. The rearrangement joins TRBV7-9 to TRBJ2-5; maybe TRBD2 (6 bases). V lost 5 bases and J lost 5, with 12 bases in between. Germline values: CDR1 SEHNR, CDR2 FQNEAQ (reference sequence). This CDR3 has 13 amino acids. This CDR3 is CASSISRGETQYF. The CDR3 DNA follows: TGTGCCAGCAGCATTTCACGGGGGGAGACCCAGTACTTC.

This rearrangement joins TRBV27 to TRBJ2-7; the D is unclear. CDR3 length: 16 residues. Trimming cost V 5 bases and J 0 bases, with 17 bases left between them. Germline V gene lookup returns CDR1 MNHEY and CDR2 SMNVEV (reference sequence). The CDR3 sequence: CASSPRLLLVSYEQYF. CDR3 DNA: TGTGCCAGCAGTCCGCGTTTGCTATTAGTCTCCTACGAGCAGTACTTC.

This chain connects TRBV6-2 or TRBV6-3 to TRBJ2-1; TRBD1 aligns across 9 bases. Germline V gives CDR1 MNHEY, CDR2 SVGEGT. Trimming took 2 bases from V and 2 from J; bases not matched to a gene: 4. CDR3 length: 16 residues. CDR3 residues: CASSYTRDRAYNEQFF. CDR3 in DNA: TGTGCCAGCAGTTACACCCGGGACAGGGCCTACAATGAGCAGTTCTTC.

The CDR3: CASSDLSFGEAFF. The DNA for the CDR3 is TGTGCCAGCAGTGATCTATCGTTCGGTGAAGCTTTCTTT. The V gene is TRBV6-1, the J gene TRBJ1-1; no clear D gene. Germline lookup yields CDR1 MNHNS and CDR2 SASEGT. The CDR3 length is 13 residues. V shed 3 bases and J shed 7 bases, with 12 bases lying between them.